The entry that follows covers one T cell receptor beta chain sequence. Its antigen is as yet unknown. This specimen belongs to a study of beta chain features in type 1 diabetes. Study information: Sorted cell examination encompassed 85 million to 130 million cells across all samples. Notes on the study in general: It was among patients, rather than healthy donors, that naive, central memory and Treg TCRB repertoires appeared more similar. In type 1 diabetes patients, VDJ junctions had fewer insertions; deletions at these junctions were more frequent. Across all four CD4+ subsets, people with type 1 diabetes showed modestly shorter TCRB CDR3s.

With 1 base removed from V and 4 bases from J, the gap between germline ends came to 5 bases. CDR3 length: 14 amino acids. CDR1 is LNHDA, CDR2 SQIVND, per germline (reference sequence). Expressed TCRB transcripts got sequenced, as all isolated RNA was reverse transcribed. Assay: immunoSEQ multiplex PCR; the TCRdb copy retains only in-frame clones and omits some. The sample has 600,000 to 700,000 clones; approximately 13% are singletons. Sorting with CD45RO/CCR7/CD25/CD127/CD95/CD27 yielded naive, central memory, regulatory and stem-like memory CD4+ cells. This receptor was obtained from a man aged 25 to 40 with type 1 diabetes. Sequenced sample: naive CD4+ T cells from blood. The rearrangement uses TRBV19 and TRBJ2-6, with D tentatively TRBD2 (5 bases). DNA for the CDR3: TGTGCCAGTAGTATAGGGGAGGGGGCCAACGTCCTGACTTTC. Amino acids: CASSIGEGANVLTF.